Shown below are 27 T cell receptor beta chains from a single sample sequenced in a study of cytomegalovirus exposure and HLA in healthy donors. The PCR was carried out with 60 Vbeta primers and 13 Jbeta primers. Clones were read by immunoSEQ multiplex PCR, and TCRdb kept only the in-frame ones, dropping some. The sample carries more than 110,000 clones, approximately 80% recorded once. The sequenced sample was PBMCs. These receptors were obtained from a male donor in good health and CMV-seronegative.

This rearrangement joins TRBV9 to TRBJ2-3; 9 nucleotides line up with TRBD1. V shed 1 base and J 4 bases; nucleotides not matched to a gene: 7. Per germline, CDR1 SGDLS and CDR2 YYNGEE. CDR3 length: 16 residues. This CDR3 reads CASSVNPTGGADTQYF. The CDR3 bases are TGTGCCAGCAGCGTAAATCCGACAGGGGGGGCAGATACGCAGTATTTT.

A single count supports this clone. The V gene is TRBV5-6, the J gene TRBJ1-2; 8 bases map to TRBD1. The V gene's germline CDR1 is SGHDT and CDR2 YYEEEE. The CDR3 consists of 13 residues. V was pared by 4 bases and J by 4 bases, with 3 bases of the junction left unmatched. The CDR3 here is CASSKDRGYGYTF. CDR3 DNA sequence: TGTGCCAGCAGCAAAGACAGGGGCTATGGCTACACCTTC.

This clone came up once. The chain joins TRBV9 to TRBJ2-3; D not certain. Looked up from germline, CDR1 is SGDLS and CDR2 is YYNGEE. CDR3 size: 12 residues. V lost 4 bases and J 2 bases, leaving 5 bases between the germline ends. CDR3 sequence: CASSPITDTQYF. The CDR3 DNA reads TGTGCCAGCAGCCCCATCACAGATACGCAGTATTTT. The complete variable domain, with remaining parts taken from reference TRBV9 and TRBJ2-3, reads DSGVTQTPKHLITATGQRVTLRCSPRSGDLSVYWYQQSLDQGLQFLIQYYNGEERAKGNILERFSAQQFPDLHSELNLSSLELGDSALYFCASSPITDTQYFGPGTRLTVL.

This clone has a single count. The J gene is TRBJ2-3, the V gene TRBV5-4, with D maybe TRBD1 (6 bases). This CDR3 region has 14 residues. The germline V gene has CDR1 SGHNT and CDR2 YYREEE (reference sequence). V dropped 7 bases and J dropped 6 bases, with 18 bases sitting between them. Written as DNA, the CDR3 is TGTGCCAGCGCTTCTCCAGGGGCGGCGGATACGCAGTATTTT. It codes for CASASPGAADTQYF.

The genes are TRBV27 and TRBJ2-1; 10 nucleotides agree with TRBD2. Germline CDR1 is MNHEY and CDR2 is SMNVEV (reference sequence). The V and J ends lost 8 bases and 10 bases, in that order; junction bases with no gene match: 17. CDR3 size: 16 residues. The CDR3 loop reads CASRNTAGGRVKEQFF. Here the CDR3 DNA reads TGTGCCAGCCGGAACACAGCGGGGGGGAGGGTGAAAGAGCAGTTCTTC.

This chain joins TRBV6-5 and TRBJ1-1; tentative D call: TRBD1 (5 bases). Trimming took 1 base from V and 3 from J, leaving 6 bases between them. The CDR3 totals 13 residues. CDR1 and CDR2 (germline): MNHEY, SVGAGI. The CDR3 protein is CASSYYRYTEAFF. CDR3 nucleotide sequence: TGTGCCAGCAGTTACTACAGGTACACTGAAGCTTTCTTT.

As regards this clone: Other DNA sequences in the sample encode the same CDR3. The J gene is TRBJ2-3, the V gene TRBV29-1; perhaps TRBD1 as D (8 bases). This CDR3 has 13 amino acids. CDR1 and CDR2 (germline): SQVTM, ANQGSEA. With 6 bases removed from V and 3 bases from J, the gap between germline ends came to 13 bases. CDR3 region: CSVDRGGTDTQYF. CDR3 nucleotide sequence: TGCAGCGTCGACAGGGGAGGGACAGATACGCAGTATTTT.

The chain couples TRBV11-2 to TRBJ1-1, with 11 nucleotides matching TRBD1. The CDR3 covers 14 residues. Germline V gene sequence: CDR1 SGHAT, CDR2 FQNNGV. V shed 1 base, J shed 11 bases, and the junction held 6 bases outside the gene matches. This CDR3 is CASSLGTGGVGAFF. CDR3 DNA sequence: TGTGCCAGCAGCTTAGGGACAGGGGGCGTAGGGGCTTTCTTT.

The genes are TRBV5-1 and TRBJ2-1; D unresolved. Germline values: CDR1 SGHRS, CDR2 YFSETQ. There are 13 residues in the CDR3. V was shortened by 5 bases and J by 8 bases, with 14 bases between the two germline ends. CDR3 amino acids: CASRTRRNDEQFF. DNA of the CDR3: TGCGCCAGCAGGACACGAAGGAATGATGAGCAGTTCTTC.

This sequence joins TRBV27 and TRBJ1-6; 7 nucleotides match TRBD1. The CDR3 loop spans 14 amino acids. CDR1 is MNHEY, CDR2 SMNVEV, per germline (reference sequence). The V and J ends lost 2 bases and 8 bases, in that order; junction bases with no gene match: 3. The CDR3 reads CASSLRQGDSPLHF. The CDR3 DNA reads as TGTGCCAGCAGTTTACGCCAGGGGGATTCACCCCTCCACTTT.

The sample holds a few counts of this clone. The V and J genes are TRBV6-6 and TRBJ1-1; no definite D call. CDR1 MNHNY and CDR2 SVGAGI come from the germline V gene (reference sequence). V was clipped by 8 bases and J by 7 bases, with 11 bases between them. The CDR3 runs to 11 residues. The CDR3 coding sequence is TGTGCCAGCGTGCGAGGGAATGAAGCTTTCTTT. Translating it yields CASVRGNEAFF.

This rearrangement joins TRBV5-4 to TRBJ1-1, with D possibly being TRBD1 (6 bases). The V gene's germline CDR1 is SGHNT and CDR2 YYREEE (reference sequence). V was pared by 4 bases and J by 6 bases, with 16 bases between. This CDR3 has 14 amino acids. For the CDR3, the DNA is TGTGCCAGCAGCCCCGGGGGGGCTGGGGCTGAAGCTTTCTTT. Translating gives CASSPGGAGAEAFF.

The V call is TRBV6-5, the J call TRBJ2-7, with TRBD1 matching 8 bases. CDR1 and CDR2 from the germline V gene are MNHEY and SVGAGI. J was trimmed by 4 bases and V by 0 bases; bases with no gene match: 5. The CDR3 runs to 15 residues. For the CDR3, the DNA is TGTGCCAGCAGTTACTCAGCCAGGGGGCTGTACGAGCAGTACTTC. As protein: CASSYSARGLYEQYF.

This chain connects TRBV28 to TRBJ1-5, with 7 bases lining up with TRBD1. The germline gives CDR1 MDHEN, CDR2 SYDVKM. V was clipped by 1 base and J by 4 bases; unmatched bases: 13. CDR3 length: 18 amino acids. The CDR3 sequence is CASSLLLGPTGLNQPQHF. The CDR3 DNA sequence: TGTGCCAGCAGTTTATTATTAGGCCCGACAGGGCTAAATCAGCCCCAGCATTTT.

The chain carries TRBV10-3 and TRBJ2-3; TRBD2 matches at 10 bases. Trimming took 4 bases from V and 6 from J; bases not matched to a gene: 7. From germline, CDR1 is ENHRY and CDR2 SYGVKD. The CDR3 extends over 15 amino acids. The DNA of the CDR3 is TGTGCCATCAGTGGAGGACTAGCGGATCGGGATACGCAGTATTTT. Its protein product is CAISGGLADRDTQYF.

This clone has a handful of counts. The chain has TRBV21-1 and TRBJ2-7; TRBD1 is the table's D call and was not checked against the DNA. TRBV21-1 is a pseudogene. The CDR3 runs to 16 residues. DNA for the CDR3: TGTGCCAGCAGCAAAGATCTGAAAAGGGACACCTACGAGCAGTACTTC. It is translated as CASSKDLKRDTYEQYF.

The gene calls are TRBV25-1 and TRBJ1-1; D remains unclear. Trimming shortened V by 1 base and J by 12 bases, and 12 bases separated the two germline ends. From germline, CDR1 is MGHDK and CDR2 SYGVNS. The CDR3 contains 12 residues. The CDR3 nucleotides read TGTGCCAGCAGTGAATGGGCGGGGAATCCTTTCTTT. It codes for CASSEWAGNPFF.

The V gene is TRBV5-1, the J gene TRBJ2-1, with a tentative D call TRBD2 (5 bases). The germline V gene encodes CDR1 SGHRS and CDR2 YFSETQ. Between the trimmed V and J ends, which lost 1 base and 7 bases, there was a span of 9 bases. The CDR3 is 13 residues long. CDR3 DNA: TGCGCCAGCAGCTTGACTAGTTTAAATGAGCAGTTCTTC. Its protein product is CASSLTSLNEQFF.

The chain recombines TRBV2 with TRBJ2-2; TRBD1 matches 7 bases. This CDR3 contains 14 residues. Unmatched junction bases numbered 5, after V lost 7 bases and J lost 3 bases. From germline, CDR1 is SNHLY and CDR2 FYNNEI. CDR3 DNA sequence: TGTGCCAGCACCCGGGACAGCCACACCGGGGAGCTGTTTTTT. This encodes CASTRDSHTGELFF.

This clone was seen only once. V usage is TRBV7-2 and J usage is TRBJ2-2, with D possibly matching TRBD1 (6 bases). This CDR3 is built from 12 residues. The V end was cut by 6 bases, the J end by 6 bases, with 8 bases between. Germline CDR1 and CDR2: SGHTA and FQGNSA. CDR3 in amino acids: CASSHRAGELFF. The CDR3 DNA follows: TGTGCCAGCAGTCACAGGGCCGGGGAGCTGTTTTTT.

The table lists this clone with a few counts. The chain employs TRBV10-3 and TRBJ1-3, with 9 bases aligning to TRBD1. Germline V CDR1 and CDR2: ENHRY, SYGVKD. The CDR3 runs to 15 residues. V gave up 7 bases and J gave up 1 base; unmatched junction bases: 5. DNA of the CDR3: TGTGCCATCAATCCGACAGGGGGGTCTGGAAACACCATATATTTT. Protein: CAINPTGGSGNTIYF.

This chain links TRBV11-2 with TRBJ2-2; no clear D. V lost 6 bases to trimming and J lost 3 bases, with 5 bases between them. CDR3 length equals 12 residues. The germline CDR1 and CDR2 sequences are SGHAT and FQNNGV. CDR3 DNA: TGTGCCAGCAGGGCGGACACCGGGGAGCTGTTTTTT. Its translation: CASRADTGELFF.

The CDR3 sequence is CASSQDGGQGLTEQFF. The CDR3, as DNA: TGCGCCAGCAGCCAAGATGGGGGACAGGGCCTCACTGAGCAGTTCTTC. The V call is TRBV4-3, the J call TRBJ2-1; 9 bases fit TRBD1. Trimming removed 0 bases from V and 9 bases from J; junction bases left unmatched: 9. CDR1 and CDR2 from the germline V gene are LGHNA and YSLEER. This CDR3 spans 16 amino acids.

The CDR3 region is CASRQLEGSTDTQYF. CDR3 nucleotide sequence: TGTGCCAGCAGACAACTCGAGGGCAGCACAGATACGCAGTATTTT. This rearrangement joins TRBV2 to TRBJ2-3; D is possibly TRBD2 (5 bases). The CDR3 is made up of 15 amino acids. The V gene lost 6 bases and the J gene lost 0 bases, with 13 bases spanning the gap. The germline V gene encodes CDR1 SNHLY and CDR2 FYNNEI. Supplemented by reference TRBV2 and TRBJ2-3, the full variable domain reads EPEVTQTPSHQVTQMGQEVILRCVPISNHLYFYWYRQILGQKVEFLVSFYNNEISEKSEIFDDQFSVERPDGSNFTLKIRSTKLEDSAMYFCASRQLEGSTDTQYFGPGTRLTVL.

The chain employs TRBV5-6 and TRBJ1-6, with 7 bases fitting TRBD1. The trim removed 4 bases at V and 6 bases at J, leaving 4 bases unmatched. This CDR3 region has 14 residues. CDR1 is SGHDT, CDR2 YYEEEE, per germline. As DNA, the CDR3 is TGTGCCAGCAGCCCGGGACAGACTAATTCACCCCTCCACTTT. This sequence encodes CASSPGQTNSPLHF. The full variable domain, with the rest looked up from reference TRBV5-6 and TRBJ1-6, is DAGVTQSPTHLIKTRGQQVTLRCSPKSGHDTVSWYQQALGQGPQFIFQYYEEEERQRGNFPDRFSGHQFPNYSSELNVNALLLGDSALYLCASSPGQTNSPLHFGNGTRLTVT.

The genes are TRBV5-5 and TRBJ2-3; 10 positions match TRBD2. Losses at the gene ends were 4 bases for V and 1 base for J; bases not matched to a gene: 6. The CDR3 sequence is 16 residues long. CDR1 and CDR2 (germline): SGHKS, YYEKEE (reference sequence). The CDR3 DNA follows: TGTGCCAGCAGCATACTAGCGGGGACTGGCACAGATACGCAGTATTTT. This encodes CASSILAGTGTDTQYF.

The chain has TRBV7-9 and TRBJ1-1; TRBD1 matches at 7 bases. This CDR3 has 14 residues. Germline V gives CDR1 SEHNR, CDR2 FQNEAQ (reference sequence). V lost 6 bases, J lost 0 bases, and 4 bases stayed unmatched. This CDR3 reads CASSSQGVNTEAFF. CDR3 DNA: TGTGCCAGCAGTTCCCAGGGGGTGAACACTGAAGCTTTCTTT. Complete variable domain (other parts from reference TRBV7-9 and TRBJ1-1): DTGVSQNPRHKITKRGQNVTFRCDPISEHNRLYWYRQTLGQGPEFLTYFQNEAQLEKSRLLSDRFSAERPKGSFSTLEIQRTEQGDSAMYLCASSSQGVNTEAFFGQGTRLTVV.